The 17 T cell receptor beta chains below come from one sample, sequenced in a study of cytomegalovirus exposure and HLA in healthy donors. Some clones are missing from TCRdb's copy, which holds only in-frame ones; the method was immunoSEQ multiplex PCR. The table has approximately 240,000 clones, 75% to 95% seen once. The sample taken for sequencing was PBMCs. The receptors originated from a woman in her late teens or twenties in good health and CMV-seronegative.

This chain joins TRBV28 and TRBJ2-7, with 7 bases fitting TRBD1. Germline values: CDR1 MDHEN, CDR2 SYDVKM. The CDR3 extends over 14 amino acids. J gave up 4 bases and V 5 bases, and 8 bases lay outside the gene matches. CDR3 coding DNA: TGTGCCAGCAGTGATACGGGACAGCGTTACGAGCAGTACTTC. Protein: CASSDTGQRYEQYF.

This rearrangement joins TRBV6-4 to TRBJ1-1; D is unresolved. The CDR3 length is 15 residues. Germline V gene lookup returns CDR1 MRHNA and CDR2 SNTAGT. Trimming stripped 2 bases from V and 1 base from J, with 11 bases between. The CDR3 DNA follows: TGTGCCAGCAGTGACCAGCCAGGTGCGAACACTGAAGCTTTCTTT. Protein product: CASSDQPGANTEAFF.

The chain combines TRBV6-1 with TRBJ2-1; 9 nucleotides match TRBD2. V lost 2 bases to trimming and J lost 10 bases; unmatched junction nucleotides: 12. CDR3 length equals 16 residues. Germline CDR1 MNHNS, CDR2 SASEGT. CDR3 sequence: CASSELGPGLAMEQFF. The CDR3 DNA follows: TGTGCCAGCAGTGAATTGGGACCGGGACTAGCAATGGAGCAGTTCTTC.

A single count supports this clone. J is TRBJ1-4 and V is TRBV7-9; TRBD1 matches at 10 bases. Per germline, CDR1 SEHNR and CDR2 FQNEAQ (reference sequence). The V and J ends lost 5 bases and 3 bases, in that order; junction bases with no gene match: 6. This CDR3 is built from 16 residues. The DNA for the CDR3 is TGTGCCAGCAGCCCCGACAGGGGGCATCCTAATGAAAAACTGTTTTTT. Its protein product is CASSPDRGHPNEKLFF.

The genes are TRBV2 and TRBJ2-5; 8 bases are a match to TRBD1. The CDR3 loop spans 15 amino acids. Germline CDR1 reads SNHLY; CDR2 reads FYNNEI. The trim removed 1 base at V and 4 bases at J, leaving 5 bases unmatched. CDR3: CASSEVRTGSETQYF. Here the CDR3 DNA reads TGTGCCAGCAGTGAAGTTAGGACAGGGTCAGAGACCCAGTACTTC.

V gene TRBV7-9 combines with J gene TRBJ2-7; 9 bases align to TRBD1. Unmatched junction bases numbered 7, after V lost 5 bases and J lost 2 bases. This CDR3 has 15 residues. CDR1 and CDR2 (germline): SEHNR, FQNEAQ (reference sequence). The CDR3 DNA reads as TGTGCCAGCAGCCACTCCGGGACAGGGCCCTACGAGCAGTACTTC. Translation gives CASSHSGTGPYEQYF.

CDR3 residues: CASSSGLTLINEQFF. The CDR3 DNA sequence: TGTGCCAGCAGCTCGGGACTGACCTTGATCAATGAGCAGTTCTTC. The V call is TRBV7-3, the J call TRBJ2-1, with a weak D call TRBD2 (6 bases). CDR1 SGHTA and CDR2 FQGTGA come from the germline V gene. The CDR3 is 15 residues long. V gave up 4 bases and J gave up 6 bases, with 16 bases separating them.

The chain employs TRBV12-5 and TRBJ2-1; TRBD1 aligns across 11 bases. The CDR3 spans 14 residues. Germline trimming cut 5 bases from V and 9 bases from J; bases unmatched to any gene: 6. Germline V CDR1 and CDR2: LGHNT, FRNRAP. The CDR3 region has the DNA TGTGCTAGTGGTCCGGGACAGGGGGATAGTGAGCAGTTCTTC. Translation: CASGPGQGDSEQFF.

V and J are TRBV9 and TRBJ2-1; no clear D gene. The CDR3 loop spans 15 amino acids. Germline V gene lookup returns CDR1 SGDLS and CDR2 YYNGEE. Trimming took off 0 bases at V and 8 bases at J, with 15 bases between the two ends. DNA for the CDR3: TGTGCCAGCAGCGTAGGCGTCGGAGCACCGCATGAGCAGTTCTTC. Translation: CASSVGVGAPHEQFF.

CDR3 protein: CASSHGQGAFF. In DNA form, the CDR3 reads TGTGCCAGCAGCCACGGCCAGGGAGCTTTCTTT. This rearrangement joins TRBV11-2 to TRBJ1-1, with D tentatively TRBD1 (5 bases). The germline V gene has CDR1 SGHAT and CDR2 FQNNGV. With 5 bases removed from V and 10 bases from J, the gap between germline ends came to 11 bases. CDR3 length equals 11 residues.

This chain links TRBV18 with TRBJ1-5; possibly TRBD1 for D (6 bases). Trimming shortened V by 6 bases and J by 0 bases, and 12 bases separated the two germline ends. Germline V CDR1 and CDR2: KGHSH, LQKENI. The CDR3 has 15 amino acids. CDR3 residues: CASSRTAYSNQPQHF. DNA of the CDR3: TGTGCCAGCTCCCGGACAGCCTATAGCAATCAGCCCCAGCATTTT.

This clone is a singleton in its sample. V is TRBV9 and J is TRBJ1-3; D is uncertain. The germline CDR1 and CDR2 sequences are SGDLS and YYNGEE. With 2 bases removed from V and 0 bases from J, the gap between germline ends came to 9 bases. The CDR3 runs 15 residues. CDR3 sequence reads: CASSVLPFSGNTIYF. CDR3 DNA: TGTGCCAGCAGCGTCCTTCCTTTCTCTGGAAACACCATATATTTT.

This chain links TRBV4-1 with TRBJ2-7; D is undetermined. This CDR3 has 12 amino acids. CDR1 and CDR2 (germline): MGHRA, YSYEKL. Trimming took 3 bases from V and 4 from J, leaving 7 bases between them. CDR3 coding DNA: TGCGCCAGCAGCCAGTCCCGGTACGAGCAGTACTTC. Translated: CASSQSRYEQYF.

The J gene is TRBJ1-1, the V gene TRBV29-1, with TRBD1 identical over 7 bases. In germline, CDR1 is SQVTM, CDR2 ANQGSEA. Trimming cost V 6 bases and J 0 bases; bases outside gene matches: 4. The length of the CDR3 is 13 residues. CDR3 residues: CSVQGSMNTEAFF. The CDR3 DNA reads as TGCAGCGTACAGGGGTCGATGAACACTGAAGCTTTCTTT.

The chain carries TRBV6-6 and TRBJ2-1, with a possible D match to TRBD2 (6 bases). The germline gives CDR1 MNHNY, CDR2 SVGAGI (reference sequence). The CDR3 length is 16 residues. Trimming removed 6 bases at V and 5 bases at J, with 20 bases between. CDR3 sequence (DNA): TGTGCCAGCAGAGCCGGGACCTCCTGGGGGGACAATGAGCAGTTCTTC. It codes for CASRAGTSWGDNEQFF.

The chain joins TRBV11-2 to TRBJ1-2; maybe TRBD1 (5 bases). From germline, CDR1 is SGHAT and CDR2 FQNNGV. The V gene lost 1 base and the J gene lost 0 bases, with 12 bases spanning the gap. The CDR3 spans 16 residues. CDR3 coding DNA: TGTGCCAGCAGCTTAGGGGGCGGACCAGCTAACTATGGCTACACCTTC. Its translation is CASSLGGGPANYGYTF. Complete variable domain (other parts from reference TRBV11-2 and TRBJ1-2): EAGVAQSPRYKIIEKRQSVAFWCNPISGHATLYWYQQILGQGPKLLIQFQNNGVVDDSQLPKDRFSAERLKGVDSTLKIQPAKLEDSAVYLCASSLGGGPANYGYTFGSGTRLTVV.

The V call is TRBV6-5, the J call TRBJ1-2, with D possibly TRBD1 on 5 matching bases. Per germline, CDR1 MNHEY and CDR2 SVGAGI. The CDR3 runs to 13 residues. V gave up 6 bases and J gave up 2 bases, with 10 bases separating them. The CDR3 spells CASSGRQNYGYTF. CDR3 DNA sequence: TGTGCCAGCAGCGGCCGACAGAACTATGGCTACACCTTC.